These 6 T cell receptor beta chains were all obtained from the same sample, sequenced in a study of cytomegalovirus exposure and HLA in healthy donors. PCR used 60 Vbeta primers and 13 Jbeta primers. The table came from immunoSEQ multiplex PCR; TCRdb's copy has only in-frame clones and leaves some out. The profile shows about 130,000 clones, 81% of them singletons. Sequenced sample: PBMCs. Source of these receptors: a young man in good health and CMV-seropositive.

This clone appeared a few times. The CDR3 sequence: CASSGGVAGDGLYGYTF. CDR3 DNA: TGTGCCAGCAGCGGCGGCGTGGCCGGCGATGGACTCTATGGCTACACCTTC. The rearrangement links TRBV5-6 to TRBJ1-2, with D unresolved. The ends were cut back, 4 bases at V and 4 bases at J, with 23 bases in the middle. Germline loops: CDR1 SGHDT, CDR2 YYEEEE. The CDR3 runs 17 residues.

The chain employs TRBV27 and TRBJ2-7, with D maybe TRBD1 (5 bases). Germline V CDR1 and CDR2: MNHEY, SMNVEV (reference sequence). CDR3 length equals 14 residues. Deletions cut 5 bases from V and 4 bases from J, with 15 bases between. This CDR3 reads CASSRSIDSYEQYF. The CDR3 DNA is TGTGCCAGCAGTCGATCAATAGACAGTTACGAGCAGTACTTC.

V is TRBV30 and J is TRBJ2-1, with 13 positions matching TRBD2. V lost 2 bases to trimming and J lost 6 bases; unmatched junction nucleotides: 7. The CDR3 has 16 residues. The germline gives CDR1 GTSNPN, CDR2 SVGIG (reference sequence). The CDR3 sequence is CAWSSLTSGRFNEQFF. CDR3 DNA sequence: TGTGCCTGGAGTTCCCTGACTAGCGGGAGGTTCAATGAGCAGTTCTTC.

The chain combines TRBV19 with TRBJ2-7; maybe TRBD1 (6 bases). The V gene lost 1 base and the J gene lost 5 bases, with 9 bases spanning the gap. The germline V gene has CDR1 LNHDA and CDR2 SQIVND (reference sequence). This CDR3 is built from 13 residues. The CDR3 region is CASSIAEGDEQYF. CDR3 in DNA: TGTGCCAGTAGTATAGCTGAGGGGGACGAGCAGTACTTC.

The rearrangement joins TRBV18 to TRBJ2-1; 7 bases align to TRBD1. Losses at the gene ends were 1 base for V and 5 bases for J; bases not matched to a gene: 5. In germline, CDR1 is KGHSH, CDR2 LQKENI. The CDR3 has 15 amino acids. DNA for the CDR3: TGTGCCAGCTCACCACGGGACAGTTCAAACAATGAGCAGTTCTTC. Protein: CASSPRDSSNNEQFF.

This chain links TRBV6-5 with TRBJ1-1; D not resolved. This CDR3 contains 14 residues. Trimming shortened V by 2 bases and J by 4 bases, and 11 bases separated the two germline ends. Germline values: CDR1 MNHEY, CDR2 SVGAGI. Here the CDR3 reads CASSYGRPGTEAFF. The CDR3 DNA follows: TGTGCCAGCAGTTACGGCCGCCCGGGCACTGAAGCTTTCTTT.